What follows is one TCR beta chain and its context. Its antigen is not known. The data are from a study of T cell clones after liver transplantation. Study-level information: In this trial, immunosuppression withdrawal was attempted within 2 years of liver transplant. TCRbeta sequencing after a pre-transplant mixed lymphocyte reaction identified graft-donor-reactive clones, later tracked in post-transplant blood.

The repertoire was sequenced with immunoSEQ multiplex PCR; TCRdb's copy has only in-frame clones and lacks some. This repertoire shows roughly 73,000 clones, roughly 80% found once; its top ten account for less than 0.65%. J gave up 4 bases and V 5 bases, and 9 bases lay outside the gene matches. Germline loops: CDR1 MDHEN, CDR2 SYDVKM. This CDR3 is built from 17 residues. Study findings and constraints: Graft donor-reactive T cells possibly entered the graft instead of undergoing deletion. Compared with third party-reactive sequences, donor-reactive ones declined more, independent of withdrawal success.

This specimen consisted of CD4+ T cells from blood, obtained before liver transplant. The chain has TRBV28 and TRBJ2-6; 9 bases are shared with TRBD1. The receptor comes from a human donor who received a liver transplant. CDR3 sequence (DNA): TGTGCCAGCAGTCCGTCCGGGACAGGGCCCGGGGCCAACGTCCTGACTTTC. This gives the protein CASSPSGTGPGANVLTF.